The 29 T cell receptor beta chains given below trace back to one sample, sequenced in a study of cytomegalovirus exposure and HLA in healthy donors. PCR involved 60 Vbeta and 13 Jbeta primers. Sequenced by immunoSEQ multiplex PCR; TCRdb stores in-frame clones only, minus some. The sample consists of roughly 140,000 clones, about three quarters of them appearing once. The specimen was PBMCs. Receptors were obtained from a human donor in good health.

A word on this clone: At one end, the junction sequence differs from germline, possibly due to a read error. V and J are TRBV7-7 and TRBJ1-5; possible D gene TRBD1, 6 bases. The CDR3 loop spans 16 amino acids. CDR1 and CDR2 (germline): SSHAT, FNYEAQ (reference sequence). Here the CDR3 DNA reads TGTGCTAGCAGCTTAGGGGGGGAATATAGCAATCAGCCCCAGCATTTT. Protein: CASSLGGEYSNQPQHF.

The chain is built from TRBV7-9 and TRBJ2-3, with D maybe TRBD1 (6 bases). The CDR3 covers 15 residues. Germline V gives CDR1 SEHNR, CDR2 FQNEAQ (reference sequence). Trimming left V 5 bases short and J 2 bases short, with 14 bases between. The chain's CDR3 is CASSPVRGFTDTQYF. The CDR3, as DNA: TGTGCCAGCAGCCCCGTGAGGGGGTTCACAGATACGCAGTATTTT. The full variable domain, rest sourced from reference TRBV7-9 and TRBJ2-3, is DTGVSQNPRHKITKRGQNVTFRCDPISEHNRLYWYRQTLGQGPEFLTYFQNEAQLEKSRLLSDRFSAERPKGSFSTLEIQRTEQGDSAMYLCASSPVRGFTDTQYFGPGTRLTVL.

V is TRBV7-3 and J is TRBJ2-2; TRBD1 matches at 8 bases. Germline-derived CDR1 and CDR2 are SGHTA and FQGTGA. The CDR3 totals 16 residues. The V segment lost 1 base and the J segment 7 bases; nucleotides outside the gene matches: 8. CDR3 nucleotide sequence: TGTGCCAGCAGCTTAATAGCGGACAGGGTTGGCGGGGAGCTGTTTTTT. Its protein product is CASSLIADRVGGELFF. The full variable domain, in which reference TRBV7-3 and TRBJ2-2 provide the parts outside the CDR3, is GAGVSQTPSNKVTEKGKYVELRCDPISGHTALYWYRQSLGQGPEFLIYFQGTGAADDSGLPNDRFFAVRPEGSVSTLKIQRTERGDSAVYLCASSLIADRVGGELFFGEGSRLTVL.

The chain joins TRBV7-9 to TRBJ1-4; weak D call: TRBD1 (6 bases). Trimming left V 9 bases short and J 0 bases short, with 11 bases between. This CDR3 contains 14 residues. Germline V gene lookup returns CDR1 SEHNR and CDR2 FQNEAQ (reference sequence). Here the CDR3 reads CASGNRATNEKLFF. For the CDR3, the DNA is TGTGCCAGTGGAAACAGGGCAACTAATGAAAAACTGTTTTTT.

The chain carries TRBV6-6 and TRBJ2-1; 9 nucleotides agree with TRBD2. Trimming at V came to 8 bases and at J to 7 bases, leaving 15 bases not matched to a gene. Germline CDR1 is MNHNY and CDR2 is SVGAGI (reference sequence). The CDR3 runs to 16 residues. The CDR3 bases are TGTGCCAGCGCGATGTCGCGGGAGGGCCTGGGAAATGAGCAGTTCTTC. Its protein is CASAMSREGLGNEQFF.

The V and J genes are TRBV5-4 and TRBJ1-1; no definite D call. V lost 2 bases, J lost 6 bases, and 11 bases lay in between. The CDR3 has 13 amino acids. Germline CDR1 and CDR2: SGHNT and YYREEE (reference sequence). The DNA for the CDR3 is TGTGCCAGCAGCTTTTATGGGAGGTCTGAAGCTTTCTTT. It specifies CASSFYGRSEAFF.

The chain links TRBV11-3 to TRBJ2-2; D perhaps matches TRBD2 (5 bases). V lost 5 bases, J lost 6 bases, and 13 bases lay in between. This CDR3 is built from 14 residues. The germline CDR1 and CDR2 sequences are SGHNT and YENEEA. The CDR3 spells CASSPRASSGELFF. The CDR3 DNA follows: TGTGCCAGCAGCCCCCGGGCTAGCTCCGGGGAGCTGTTTTTT.

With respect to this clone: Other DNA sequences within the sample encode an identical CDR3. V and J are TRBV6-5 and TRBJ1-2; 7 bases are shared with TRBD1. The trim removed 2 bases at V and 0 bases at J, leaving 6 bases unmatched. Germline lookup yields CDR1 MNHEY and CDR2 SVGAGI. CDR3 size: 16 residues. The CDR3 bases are TGTGCCAGCAGTTACGGTACAGGGGAGACTAACTATGGCTACACCTTC. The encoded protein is CASSYGTGETNYGYTF.

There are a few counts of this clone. CDR3 in amino acids: CASSLIAGDLTDTQYF. The DNA of the CDR3 is TGTGCCAGCAGCTTAATAGCGGGGGACCTCACAGATACGCAGTATTTT. V and J are TRBV11-2 and TRBJ2-3; 9 bases agree with TRBD2. The CDR3 covers 16 residues. Trimming removed 2 bases from V and 2 bases from J; junction bases left unmatched: 5. The V gene's germline CDR1 is SGHAT and CDR2 FQNNGV.

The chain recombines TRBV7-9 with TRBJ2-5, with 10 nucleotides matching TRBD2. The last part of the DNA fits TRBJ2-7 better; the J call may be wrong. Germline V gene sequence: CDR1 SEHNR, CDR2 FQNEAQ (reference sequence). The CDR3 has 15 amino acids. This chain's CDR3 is CASSPRTSGTYEQYF. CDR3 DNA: TGTGCCAGCAGCCCACGGACTAGCGGTACCTACGAGCAGTACTTC.

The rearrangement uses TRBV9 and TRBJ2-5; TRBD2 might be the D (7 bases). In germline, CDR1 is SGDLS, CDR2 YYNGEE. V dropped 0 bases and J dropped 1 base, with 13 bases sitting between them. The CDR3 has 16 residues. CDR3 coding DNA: TGTGCCAGCAGCGTAGGGGGAGGGGGATCCCAAGAGACCCAGTACTTC. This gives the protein CASSVGGGGSQETQYF. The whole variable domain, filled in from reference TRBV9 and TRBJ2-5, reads DSGVTQTPKHLITATGQRVTLRCSPRSGDLSVYWYQQSLDQGLQFLIQYYNGEERAKGNILERFSAQQFPDLHSELNLSSLELGDSALYFCASSVGGGGSQETQYFGPGTRLLVL.

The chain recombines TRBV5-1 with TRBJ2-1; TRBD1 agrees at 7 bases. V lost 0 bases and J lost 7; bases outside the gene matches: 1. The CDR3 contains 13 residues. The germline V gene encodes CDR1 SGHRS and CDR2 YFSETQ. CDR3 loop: CASSLDRGNEQFF. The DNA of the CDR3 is TGCGCCAGCAGCTTGGACAGGGGAAATGAGCAGTTCTTC.

The DNA of the CDR3 is TGTGCCAGCAGCCGTGACTCACAGGGGTACAATGAGCAGTTCTTC. Its translation: CASSRDSQGYNEQFF. The V and J genes are TRBV7-9 and TRBJ2-1; 7 bases are shared with TRBD1. There are 15 residues in the CDR3. Germline loops: CDR1 SEHNR, CDR2 FQNEAQ (reference sequence). V was clipped by 5 bases and J by 4 bases; unmatched bases: 8.

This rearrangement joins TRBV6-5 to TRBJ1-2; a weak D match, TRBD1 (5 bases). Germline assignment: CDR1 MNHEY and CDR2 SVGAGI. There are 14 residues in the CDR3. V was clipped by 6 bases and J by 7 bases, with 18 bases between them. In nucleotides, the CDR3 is TGTGCCAGCAGCTACACCGGGGGACGGTCTGGCTACACCTTC. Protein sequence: CASSYTGGRSGYTF.

CDR3 loop: CASSYGGGEQYF. For the CDR3, the DNA is TGTGCCAGCAGCTATGGCGGCGGCGAGCAGTACTTC. The chain employs TRBV7-2 and TRBJ2-7; no clear D. Deletions cut 4 bases from V and 6 bases from J, with 10 bases between. CDR3 length: 12 residues. CDR1 is SGHTA, CDR2 FQGNSA, per germline.

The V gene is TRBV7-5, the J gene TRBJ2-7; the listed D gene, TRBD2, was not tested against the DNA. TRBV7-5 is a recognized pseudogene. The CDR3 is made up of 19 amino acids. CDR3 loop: CARSPSYSGTSGFFYEQYF. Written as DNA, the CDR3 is TGTGCCAGAAGCCCGTCTTATTCCGGGACTAGCGGATTTTTTTACGAGCAGTACTTC.

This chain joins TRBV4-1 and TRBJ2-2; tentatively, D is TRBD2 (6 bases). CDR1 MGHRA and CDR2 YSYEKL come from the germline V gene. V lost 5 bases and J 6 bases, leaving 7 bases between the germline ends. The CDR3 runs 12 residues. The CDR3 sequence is CASSSGAGELFF. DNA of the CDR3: TGCGCCAGCAGCTCGGGAGCCGGGGAGCTGTTTTTT.

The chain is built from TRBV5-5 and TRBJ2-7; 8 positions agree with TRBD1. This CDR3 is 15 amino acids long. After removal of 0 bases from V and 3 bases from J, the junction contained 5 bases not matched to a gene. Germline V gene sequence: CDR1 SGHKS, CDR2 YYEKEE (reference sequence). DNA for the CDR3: TGTGCCAGCAGCTTGGCGGGACAGGAGTTCTACGAGCAGTACTTC. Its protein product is CASSLAGQEFYEQYF.

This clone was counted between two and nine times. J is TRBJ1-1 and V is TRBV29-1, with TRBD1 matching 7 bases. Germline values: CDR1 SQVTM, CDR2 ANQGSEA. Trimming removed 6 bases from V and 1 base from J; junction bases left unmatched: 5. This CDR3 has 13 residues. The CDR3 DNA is TGCAGCGTCAACAGGGGAGGGAACACTGAAGCTTTCTTT. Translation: CSVNRGGNTEAFF.

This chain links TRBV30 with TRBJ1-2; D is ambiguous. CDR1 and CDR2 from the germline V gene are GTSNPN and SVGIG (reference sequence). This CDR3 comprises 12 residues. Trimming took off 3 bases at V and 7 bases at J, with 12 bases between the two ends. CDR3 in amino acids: CAWRRLGGGYTF. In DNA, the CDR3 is TGTGCCTGGAGGCGACTAGGCGGTGGCTACACCTTC.

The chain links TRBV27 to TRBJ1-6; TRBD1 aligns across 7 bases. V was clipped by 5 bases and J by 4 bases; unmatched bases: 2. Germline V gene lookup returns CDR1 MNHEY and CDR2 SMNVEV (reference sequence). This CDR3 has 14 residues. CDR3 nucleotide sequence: TGTGCCAGCAGTCTGGGACAGTATAATTCACCCCTCCACTTT. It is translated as CASSLGQYNSPLHF.

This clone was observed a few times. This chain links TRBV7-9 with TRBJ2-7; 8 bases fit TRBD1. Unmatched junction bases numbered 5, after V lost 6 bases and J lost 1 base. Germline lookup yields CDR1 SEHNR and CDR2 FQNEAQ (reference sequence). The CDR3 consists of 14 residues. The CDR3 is CASRDTGGSYEQYF. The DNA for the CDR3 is TGTGCCAGCAGGGATACAGGGGGTTCCTACGAGCAGTACTTC.

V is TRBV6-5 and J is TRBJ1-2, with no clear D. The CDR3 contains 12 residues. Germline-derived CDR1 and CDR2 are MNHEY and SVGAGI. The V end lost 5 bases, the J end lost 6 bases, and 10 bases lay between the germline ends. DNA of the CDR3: TGTGCCAGCAGTCAGACACCCGATGGCTACACCTTC. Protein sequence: CASSQTPDGYTF.

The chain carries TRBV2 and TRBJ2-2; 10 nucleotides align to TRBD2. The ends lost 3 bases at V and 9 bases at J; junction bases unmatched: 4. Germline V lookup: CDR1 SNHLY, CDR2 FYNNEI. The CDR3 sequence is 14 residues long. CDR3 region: CASSDFSGRWELFF. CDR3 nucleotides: TGTGCCAGCAGTGACTTTAGCGGGAGGTGGGAGCTGTTTTTT.

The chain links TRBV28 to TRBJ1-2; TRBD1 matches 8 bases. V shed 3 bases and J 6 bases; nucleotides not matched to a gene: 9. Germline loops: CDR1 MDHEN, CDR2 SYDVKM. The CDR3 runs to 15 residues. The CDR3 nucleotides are TGTGCCAGCAGTTTCCAGGGGGCTTTGATCCATGGCTACACCTTC. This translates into CASSFQGALIHGYTF.

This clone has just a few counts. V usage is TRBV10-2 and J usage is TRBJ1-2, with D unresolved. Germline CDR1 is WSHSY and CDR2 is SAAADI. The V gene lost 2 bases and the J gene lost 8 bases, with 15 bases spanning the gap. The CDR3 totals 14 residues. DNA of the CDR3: TGCGCCAGCAGTGAGGGGGTCCGGGGTTCGGGCTACACCTTC. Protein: CASSEGVRGSGYTF.

The CDR3 sequence is CAWSVRETQYF. The CDR3 nucleotides are TGTGCCTGGAGTGTCAGAGAGACCCAGTACTTC. The chain carries TRBV30 and TRBJ2-5; D gene ambiguous. V lost 0 bases to trimming and J lost 4 bases, with 3 bases between them. CDR3 length: 11 amino acids. The germline V gene has CDR1 GTSNPN and CDR2 SVGIG (reference sequence). Filled out from reference TRBV30 and TRBJ2-5, the complete variable domain reads SQTIHQWPATLVQPVGSPLSLECTVEGTSNPNLYWYRQAAGRGLQLLFYSVGIGQISSEVPQNLSASRPQDRQFILSSKKLLLSDSGFYLCAWSVRETQYFGPGTRLLVL.

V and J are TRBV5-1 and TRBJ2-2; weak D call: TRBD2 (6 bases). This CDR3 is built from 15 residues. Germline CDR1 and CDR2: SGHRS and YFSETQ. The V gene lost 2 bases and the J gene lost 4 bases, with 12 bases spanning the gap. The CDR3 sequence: CASSFGGAGTGELFF. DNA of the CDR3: TGCGCCAGCAGCTTTGGCGGGGCCGGCACCGGGGAGCTGTTTTTT.

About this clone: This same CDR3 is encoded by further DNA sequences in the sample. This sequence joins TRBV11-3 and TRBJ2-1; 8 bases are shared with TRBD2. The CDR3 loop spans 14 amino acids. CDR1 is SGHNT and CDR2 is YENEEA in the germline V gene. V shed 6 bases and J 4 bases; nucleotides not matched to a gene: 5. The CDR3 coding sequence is TGTGCCAGCAGTCTTAGCGGGACTTACAATGAGCAGTTCTTC. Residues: CASSLSGTYNEQFF.